The clone carrying this T cell receptor (beta chain) has a single count. The data derive from a study of blood T cell repertoires in COVID-19. As originally analysed: Amplification with reference gene primers provided the estimates of nucleated cell counts. Libraries were prepared by immunoSEQ multiplex PCR; TCRdb keeps only in-frame clonotypes and omits some of them. D and trimming were read from the DNA, whereas the V and J calls and clone size are those reported in that table. In the table there are about 110,000 clones, about three quarters of which are singletons. This CDR3 region has 17 residues. The germline V gene encodes CDR1 SGHDT and CDR2 YYEEEE. Trimming cost V 4 bases and J 2 bases, with 18 bases left between them.

This sequence was found in a man between 70 and 80 years old with acute or convalescent COVID-19. The sample was peripheral blood. The rearrangement joins TRBV5-6 to TRBJ2-2; tentatively, D is TRBD1 (5 bases). For the CDR3, the DNA is TGTGCCAGCAGCCGCAGGGCGTCGTCCCACAACACCGGGGAGCTGTTTTTT. This encodes CASSRRASSHNTGELFF.